This TCR beta chain was captured by sequencing in a study of blood T cell repertoires in COVID-19. Data came from immunoSEQ multiplex PCR; TCRdb stores just in-frame clones and leaves some out. Counted here are approximately 270,000 clones, approximately 90% occurring once; the ten biggest clones make up 0.75% to 0.9%. The CDR3 length is 15 residues. CDR1 and CDR2 (germline): MRHNA, SNTAGT. Trimming at V came to 1 base and at J to 2 bases, leaving 3 bases not matched to a gene. The chain combines TRBV6-4 with TRBJ1-1, with TRBD1 matching 8 bases. The clonotype originates from a man in his thirties or forties with acute or convalescent COVID-19. Sequences were obtained from peripheral blood. CDR3 in amino acids: CASSDWDRSNTEAFF. The CDR3 region has the DNA TGTGCCAGCAGTGACTGGGACAGGTCAAACACTGAAGCTTTCTTT.